This note documents a single T cell receptor beta chain sequence. What it recognizes is unknown. This table comes from immunoSEQ multiplex PCR, and its TCRdb copy is limited to in-frame clones, with some not included. The sample has 45,000 or so clones; under 80% are singletons. The source of the sample is a study of vaccination effects on CD4 cells after COVID-19. Whole-study context: Relative to the second dose, post-vaccine samples were obtained a median of 72 days later. General observations from the study: Marked clonal contraction was seen late after vaccination (in both infection- and vaccine-induced clones).

Losses at the gene ends were 4 bases for V and 5 bases for J; bases not matched to a gene: 8. Germline CDR1 reads WSHSY; CDR2 reads SAAADI. The CDR3 runs 15 residues. After less than 11 days in culture, the CD4+ T cells were isolated. As their vaccination, participants received two doses of either BNT162b2 or mRNA-1273. J is TRBJ1-5 and V is TRBV10-2, with 7 positions matching TRBD1. This sequence was found in a human donor who received a COVID-19 vaccine. The specimen comprised CD4+ T cells from PBMCs cultured without peptide, sampled after COVID-19 vaccination. The CDR3 nucleotides are TGCGCCAGCAGTGTAGACAGGGCGGCGTATCAGCCCCAGCATTTT. It yields the protein CASSVDRAAYQPQHF.